Shown below are 5 T cell receptor beta chains from a single sample sequenced in a study of cytomegalovirus exposure and HLA in healthy donors. The primer mix had 60 Vbeta and 13 Jbeta primers. Sequenced by immunoSEQ multiplex PCR; TCRdb stores in-frame clones only, minus some. The table records tens of thousands of clones, more than 65% of them present only once. Sequenced material: PBMCs. These receptors were collected from a woman in her forties in good health and CMV-seropositive.

The genes are TRBV5-1 and TRBJ2-5, with 8 bases aligning to TRBD2. Germline assignment: CDR1 SGHRS and CDR2 YFSETQ. With 5 bases clipped from V and 5 bases from J, the junction kept 8 bases outside the gene matches. The CDR3 extends over 14 amino acids. The CDR3 bases are TGCGCCAGCAGTCCGGGAGGGGCCCATGAGACCCAGTACTTC. Protein: CASSPGGAHETQYF.

The rearrangement uses TRBV28 and TRBJ2-3; 12 bases line up with TRBD2. The J segment lost 4 bases and the V segment lost 0 bases, leaving 2 bases of the junction unmatched. In germline, CDR1 is MDHEN, CDR2 SYDVKM. CDR3 size: 16 residues. This CDR3 is CASSLWGLAGSDTQYF. CDR3 coding DNA: TGTGCCAGCAGTTTATGGGGACTAGCGGGTTCAGATACGCAGTATTTT.

To note about this clone: This specimen includes other DNA sequences encoding the same CDR3. This chain links TRBV7-6 with TRBJ2-5; TRBD2 aligns across 10 bases. Trimming took 5 bases from V and 5 from J; bases not matched to a gene: 11. Germline V gene sequence: CDR1 SGHVS, CDR2 FNYEAQ. The CDR3 has 16 residues. CDR3 loop: CASSLISSGSRETQYF. The CDR3 DNA reads TGTGCCAGCAGCCTAATTTCTAGCGGGAGCCGGGAGACCCAGTACTTC.

The chain combines TRBV28 with TRBJ1-6, with TRBD1 matching 8 bases. The junction had 2 bases not matched to a gene; V was cut back by 2 bases and J by 5 bases. Germline loops: CDR1 MDHEN, CDR2 SYDVKM. CDR3 length: 15 residues. CDR3 region: CASSLGDRNNSPLHF. The CDR3 DNA reads as TGTGCCAGCAGTTTAGGGGACAGGAATAATTCACCCCTCCACTTT.

This clone was picked up a small number of times. The rearrangement links TRBV5-4 to TRBJ2-2; the match to TRBD1 covers 10 bases. The V gene end was trimmed by 2 bases and the J gene end by 5 bases; junction bases not matched to a gene: 3. The CDR3 is 15 residues long. Germline CDR1 is SGHNT and CDR2 is YYREEE (reference sequence). The CDR3 coding sequence is TGTGCCAGCAGCTTTGGACAGGGGGATACCGGGGAGCTGTTTTTT. This gives the protein CASSFGQGDTGELFF.